One and the same sample provided the 20 T cell receptor beta chains below, sequenced in a study of blood T cell repertoires in COVID-19. The method was immunoSEQ multiplex PCR; TCRdb's version includes in-frame clones alone and lacks a portion of them. The repertoire holds about 210,000 clones, with about four fifths as singletons. Sequencing input: peripheral blood. Source of these receptors: a woman in her fifties or sixties with active or convalescent COVID-19.

The chain couples TRBV10-3 to TRBJ1-4, with a possible D match to TRBD1 (6 bases). V was pared by 3 bases and J by 4 bases, with 12 bases between. CDR1 and CDR2 (germline): ENHRY, SYGVKD. This CDR3 contains 15 residues. CDR3 region: CAISDGPRGNEKLFF. The CDR3 DNA is TGTGCCATCAGTGACGGCCCCAGGGGTAATGAAAAACTGTTTTTT.

The V gene is TRBV19, the J gene TRBJ1-5; TRBD1 aligns across 7 bases. Germline CDR1 and CDR2: LNHDA and SQIVND (reference sequence). V was clipped by 8 bases and J by 5 bases; unmatched bases: 6. The CDR3 is 13 residues long. CDR3 DNA: TGTGCCAGTGGGGACAGAGCTTATCAGCCCCAGCATTTT. It is translated as CASGDRAYQPQHF.

The chain uses TRBV10-3 and TRBJ2-7; tentatively, D is TRBD1 (6 bases). The ends were cut back, 3 bases at V and 5 bases at J, with 11 bases in the middle. The CDR3 covers 13 residues. Germline assignment: CDR1 ENHRY and CDR2 SYGVKD. The CDR3 is CAISEQGSDEQYV. DNA for the CDR3: TGTGCCATCAGTGAACAGGGATCGGACGAGCAGTACGTC.

This chain connects TRBV21-1 to TRBJ2-1; TRBD2, the table's D call, lacks a check against the DNA. TRBV21-1 is a pseudogene locus. The CDR3 runs 16 residues. The CDR3 protein is CASSKVLAGDDNEQFF. In DNA form, the CDR3 reads TGTGCCAGCAGCAAAGTCCTAGCGGGAGATGACAATGAGCAGTTCTTC.

The rearrangement joins TRBV29-1 to TRBJ2-1, with 8 bases aligning to TRBD2. Germline V gene data show CDR1 as SQVTM and CDR2 as ANQGSEA. The CDR3 is 12 amino acids. Losses at the gene ends were 6 bases for V and 6 bases for J; bases not matched to a gene: 4. CDR3 in amino acids: CSVGTRLNEQFF. CDR3 nucleotide sequence: TGCAGCGTCGGGACTAGGCTCAATGAGCAGTTCTTC.

V and J are TRBV2 and TRBJ1-5, with a possible D match to TRBD1 (5 bases). Germline-derived CDR1 and CDR2 are SNHLY and FYNNEI. The CDR3 is 13 residues long. The ends were cut back, 10 bases at V and 0 bases at J, with 10 bases in the middle. CDR3 bases: TGTGCCACCGGAGGGGATAGCAATCAGCCCCAGCATTTT. Its protein product is CATGGDSNQPQHF.

The genes are TRBV6-4 and TRBJ2-5; 14 bases are shared with TRBD2. CDR1 is MRHNA, CDR2 SNTAGT, per germline. The CDR3 spans 17 residues. Germline trimming cut 6 bases from V and 5 bases from J; bases unmatched to any gene: 11. The CDR3 bases are TGTGCCAGCAGCGAGATTGGGACTAGCGGGAGTTGTGAGACCCAGTACTTC. Translated, it gives CASSEIGTSGSCETQYF.

This chain uses TRBV7-2 with TRBJ2-7, with TRBD1 identical over 8 bases. Germline V CDR1 and CDR2: SGHTA, FQGNSA. After removal of 3 bases from V and 6 bases from J, the junction contained 7 bases not matched to a gene. The CDR3 is made up of 14 amino acids. Written as DNA, the CDR3 is TGTGCCAGCAGCTTTTACGGACAGGGTGGCGAGCAGTACTTC. Encoded protein: CASSFYGQGGEQYF. The complete variable domain, with remaining parts taken from reference TRBV7-2 and TRBJ2-7, reads GAGVSQSPSNKVTEKGKDVELRCDPISGHTALYWYRQSLGQGLEFLIYFQGNSAPDKSGLPSDRFSAERTGGSVSTLTIQRTQQEDSAVYLCASSFYGQGGEQYFGPGTRLTVT.

This chain joins TRBV2 and TRBJ1-2; 10 bases agree with TRBD1. Germline values: CDR1 SNHLY, CDR2 FYNNEI. V shed 4 bases, J shed 4 bases, and the junction held 0 bases outside the gene matches. The CDR3 contains 13 residues. The CDR3 reads CASSGTGGYGYTF. CDR3 bases: TGTGCCAGCAGTGGGACAGGGGGCTATGGCTACACCTTC.

This clone qualifies as medium-sized. The chain joins TRBV6-2 or TRBV6-3 to TRBJ2-1, with 8 bases identical to TRBD2. Germline loops: CDR1 MNHEY, CDR2 SVGEGT. The CDR3 loop spans 15 amino acids. V shed 6 bases and J 4 bases; nucleotides not matched to a gene: 8. The CDR3: CASSFLGGGYNEQFF. The CDR3 nucleotides read TGTGCCAGCAGCTTCCTCGGCGGGGGGTACAATGAGCAGTTCTTC.

This chain links TRBV7-9 with TRBJ2-3; 12 positions match TRBD2. V was clipped by 4 bases and J by 7 bases; unmatched bases: 6. The CDR3 is 15 residues long. In germline, CDR1 is SEHNR, CDR2 FQNEAQ (reference sequence). The CDR3 loop reads CASSYLAGGPNTQYF. Here the CDR3 DNA reads TGTGCCAGCAGCTACCTAGCGGGGGGGCCGAATACGCAGTATTTT.

V is TRBV6-5 and J is TRBJ1-2; TRBD1 agrees at 8 bases. This CDR3 spans 14 amino acids. The trim removed 9 bases at V and 3 bases at J, leaving 9 bases unmatched. Per the germline V gene, CDR1 is MNHEY and CDR2 is SVGAGI. The CDR3 is CASRTGSDYYGYTF. The CDR3 nucleotides read TGTGCCAGTCGGACAGGGAGCGACTACTATGGCTACACCTTC.

The chain is built from TRBV6-1 and TRBJ1-3; weak D call: TRBD1 (5 bases). The CDR3 spans 13 residues. In germline, CDR1 is MNHNS, CDR2 SASEGT. Trimming took off 3 bases at V and 2 bases at J, with 5 bases between the two ends. Here the CDR3 DNA reads TGTGCCAGCAGTGACAGGGCTGGAAACACCATATATTTT. Its translation: CASSDRAGNTIYF.

This sequence joins TRBV12-3 or TRBV12-4 and TRBJ2-3; no clear D. Trimming shortened V by 3 bases and J by 6 bases, and 7 bases separated the two germline ends. The CDR3 covers 12 residues. CDR3 in amino acids: CASSFSRDTQYF. The CDR3 DNA sequence: TGTGCCAGCAGTTTTAGCCGGGATACGCAGTATTTT.

The genes are TRBV4-1 and TRBJ2-5, with 11 nucleotides matching TRBD2. The V and J ends lost 3 bases and 2 bases, in that order; junction bases with no gene match: 2. The CDR3 is made up of 15 amino acids. Per germline, CDR1 MGHRA and CDR2 YSYEKL. CDR3 DNA sequence: TGCGCCAGCAGCCAGAGACTAGCGGGACAAGAGACCCAGTACTTC. Protein: CASSQRLAGQETQYF.

The chain is built from TRBV9 and TRBJ2-1, with 7 bases fitting TRBD2. Unmatched junction bases numbered 7, after V lost 4 bases and J lost 3 bases. This CDR3 is built from 15 residues. CDR1 and CDR2 (germline): SGDLS, YYNGEE. CDR3 protein: CASSPREGVYNEQFF. CDR3 nucleotide sequence: TGTGCCAGCAGCCCCAGGGAGGGAGTCTACAATGAGCAGTTCTTC.

This clone was picked up a small number of times. J is TRBJ1-2 and V is TRBV10-3, with a possible D match to TRBD1 (6 bases). Germline assignment: CDR1 ENHRY and CDR2 SYGVKD. The CDR3 consists of 13 residues. The V and J ends lost 10 bases and 8 bases respectively, with 20 bases between them. This CDR3 reads CATTGTEPHGYTF. The CDR3 nucleotides are TGTGCCACAACAGGGACCGAGCCACACGGCTACACCTTC.

The chain links TRBV2 to TRBJ1-2; perhaps TRBD1 as D (5 bases). The V gene lost 8 bases and the J gene lost 2 bases, with 18 bases spanning the gap. This CDR3 region has 15 residues. Germline-derived CDR1 and CDR2 are SNHLY and FYNNEI. CDR3 DNA sequence: TGTGCCAGCGCCATGGGGGGACTTTTAAACTATGGCTACACCTTC. This encodes CASAMGGLLNYGYTF. Combining the CDR3 with reference TRBV2 and TRBJ1-2 gives the whole variable domain EPEVTQTPSHQVTQMGQEVILRCVPISNHLYFYWYRQILGQKVEFLVSFYNNEISEKSEIFDDQFSVERPDGSNFTLKIRSTKLEDSAMYFCASAMGGLLNYGYTFGSGTRLTVV.

The chain links TRBV18 to TRBJ1-4, with 10 bases identical to TRBD1. The CDR3 is 15 residues long. Germline CDR1 and CDR2: KGHSH and LQKENI. The V and J ends lost 3 bases and 6 bases, in that order; junction bases with no gene match: 4. The CDR3 region has the DNA TGTGCCAGCTCACCGGGACAGGGGTTCGATGAAAAACTGTTTTTT. Protein product: CASSPGQGFDEKLFF.

This sequence joins TRBV29-1 and TRBJ1-2; no clear D gene. Germline lookup yields CDR1 SQVTM and CDR2 ANQGSEA. V lost 0 bases and J 5 bases, leaving 7 bases between the germline ends. This CDR3 contains 12 residues. Here the CDR3 DNA reads TGCAGCGTTGAAGAGCGAAAATATGGCTACACCTTC. Protein: CSVEERKYGYTF.